These 2 T cell receptor beta chains share one sample of origin, sequenced in a study of T cells in Graves' hyperthyroidism and ophthalmopathy. Amplified TCR beta CDR3 regions derived from RNA transcripts. Researchers ran a first-round RT-PCR on the TCR CDR3 using the HTBI primer set. TCRdb reanalysed the multiplex PCR reads using MiXCR and keeps one entry per CDR3 protein. The repertoire has roughly 500,000 distinct CDR3 sequences, about 16% of them found once; the top ten carry roughly 29%. The sample taken for sequencing was blood. The receptors come from a woman aged 30 to 39 with Graves' ophthalmopathy.

This clonotype was detected ten times or more. V gene TRBV2 combines with J gene TRBJ2-6, with D possibly being TRBD2 (5 bases). This CDR3 has 13 amino acids. CDR1 is SNHLY, CDR2 FYNNEI, per germline. V dropped 9 bases and J dropped 1 base, with 7 bases sitting between them. This CDR3 reads CARRESGANVLTF. The DNA of the CDR3 is TGTGCCAGACGGGAATCTGGGGCCAACGTCCTGACTTTC.

In its sample, this clonotype was seen a few times. The chain joins TRBV9 to TRBJ2-1, with 14 bases matching TRBD2. V shed 4 bases, J shed 0 bases, and the junction held 6 bases outside the gene matches. The CDR3 covers 18 residues. Germline CDR1 is SGDLS and CDR2 is YYNGEE. The CDR3 is CASSPGLAGACSYNEQFF. DNA for the CDR3: TGTGCCAGCAGCCCGGGACTAGCGGGAGCGTGCTCCTACAATGAGCAGTTCTTC.